A single TCR beta chain is shown here with its context. These data come from a study of shared clonotypes between healthy human individuals. Overall study context: Three CD4 naive, three CD4 memory, two CD8 naive and one CD8 memory plate were used per donor.

Caucasian adults living in Nashville, Tennessee, provided all samples. Memory CD4+ cells were the fraction left after CD45RA+ naive selection. Sequencing was performed with immunoSEQ multiplex PCR; in TCRdb, only in-frame clones are kept and a portion is missing. Here the sample spans fewer than 3 million clones, just under 95% being singletons. The CDR3 runs 16 residues. V was clipped by 4 bases and J by 8 bases, with 21 bases between them. Germline V gene lookup returns CDR1 SGHRS and CDR2 YFSETQ. The source is a man aged 18 to 30 in good health. Some clones in this sample may be carry-over from other donors' samples. The specimen was naive CD4+ T cells from PBMCs. This sample's subset: CD45RA+ positively selected. This sequence joins TRBV5-1 and TRBJ1-4, with D unresolved. The CDR3 region is CASSLGRRAPEEKLFF. The CDR3 DNA is TGCGCCAGCAGCCTCGGGCGAAGGGCACCTGAGGAAAAACTGTTTTTT.